Below, one TCR beta chain is given with its context. These data come from a study of blood T cell repertoires in COVID-19. Study-level background: T cells, B-cell-depleted T cells, or PBMCs provided the cDNA or gDNA that served as material.

The CDR3 covers 13 residues. CDR1 and CDR2 (germline): SGHDN, FVKESK. Trimming left V 5 bases short and J 14 bases short, with 16 bases between. In the original processing: Reference gene primer amplification in the assay estimated nucleated cell counts. The assay was immunoSEQ multiplex PCR, and TCRdb's table has in-frame clones only and misses some. Clone size and V and J calls were adopted from that table, with D and trimming inferred from the DNA. The data show around 260,000 clones, around 86% seen once. The source is a man aged 40-50 years who had recovered from COVID-19. The chain has TRBV14 and TRBJ1-6; D gene ambiguous. Input material: peripheral blood. The CDR3 here is CASSVRPGWTLHF. CDR3 bases: TGTGCCAGCAGCGTAAGACCGGGATGGACCCTCCACTTT.